The next 11 T cell receptor beta chains were all read from a single sample in a study of blood T cell repertoires in COVID-19. Profiled with immunoSEQ multiplex PCR; TCRdb holds only in-frame clones, not every one. This sample has 100,000 to 150,000 clones, with around four fifths found just once. The sample taken for sequencing was peripheral blood. Receptor source: a human donor in a cohort sampled during active COVID-19.

V gene TRBV10-3 combines with J gene TRBJ2-6; TRBD2 is a possible D gene (6 bases). The CDR3 runs 16 residues. Germline loops: CDR1 ENHRY, CDR2 SYGVKD. The ends were cut back, 6 bases at V and 1 base at J, with 13 bases in the middle. This CDR3 reads CAIRGGIGSGANVLTF. DNA of the CDR3: TGTGCCATCAGGGGGGGAATAGGATCTGGGGCCAACGTCCTGACTTTC.

The chain combines TRBV28 with TRBJ2-7; D possibly corresponds to TRBD2 (6 bases). Trimming took 8 bases from V and 2 from J, leaving 16 bases between them. Germline lookup yields CDR1 MDHEN and CDR2 SYDVKM. CDR3 length: 14 residues. CDR3 in DNA: TGTGCCAGCGCGGGATCGGGGACGACCTACGAGCAGTACTTC. This sequence encodes CASAGSGTTYEQYF.

This clone occurred a few times. V gene TRBV29-1 combines with J gene TRBJ1-1; D is perhaps TRBD1 (5 bases). The germline V and J ends were trimmed by 4 bases and 0 bases, with 12 bases remaining between them. Germline CDR1 is SQVTM and CDR2 is ANQGSEA. The CDR3 sequence is 14 residues long. In DNA form, the CDR3 reads TGCAGCGTTGGGGGTACAGGTTTGAACACTGAAGCTTTCTTT. This sequence encodes CSVGGTGLNTEAFF.

The chain couples TRBV5-4 to TRBJ1-1; possible D gene TRBD1, 6 bases. Trimming removed 6 bases from V and 0 bases from J, with 12 bases in between. CDR1 is SGHNT and CDR2 is YYREEE in the germline V gene (reference sequence). CDR3 length equals 14 residues. This chain's CDR3 is CASKGEGLNTEAFF. DNA of the CDR3: TGTGCCAGCAAGGGGGAAGGGCTGAACACTGAAGCTTTCTTT.

This chain joins TRBV18 and TRBJ2-5; maybe TRBD2 (6 bases). The ends were cut back, 3 bases at V and 5 bases at J, with 19 bases in the middle. The V gene's germline CDR1 is KGHSH and CDR2 LQKENI. The CDR3 covers 16 residues. The CDR3 loop is CASSPEWRRARETQYF. The CDR3 nucleotides read TGTGCCAGCTCACCCGAGTGGAGGAGGGCCAGGGAGACCCAGTACTTC.

The chain recombines TRBV7-3 with TRBJ2-3; 8 nucleotides agree with TRBD2. The germline V gene has CDR1 SGHTA and CDR2 FQGTGA. With 5 bases clipped from V and 2 bases from J, the junction kept 12 bases outside the gene matches. The CDR3 is 17 amino acids. As DNA, the CDR3 is TGTGCCAGCAGCGGGGGGACGGGAGGGCCGGCCACAGATACGCAGTATTTT. Its translation is CASSGGTGGPATDTQYF.

This sequence joins TRBV7-3 and TRBJ2-3; 9 bases are shared with TRBD1. CDR1 is SGHTA, CDR2 FQGTGA, per germline. J lost 1 base, V lost 5 bases, and 7 bases had no gene match. The CDR3 contains 16 residues. CDR3 DNA sequence: TGTGCCAGCAGCGCCGCTGGACAGGGGCGCACAGATACGCAGTATTTT. It specifies CASSAAGQGRTDTQYF.

The rearrangement uses TRBV27 and TRBJ2-7; no definite D call. This CDR3 spans 13 amino acids. Germline V gene sequence: CDR1 MNHEY, CDR2 SMNVEV (reference sequence). The V end was cut by 5 bases, the J end by 1 base, with 9 bases between. CDR3 nucleotide sequence: TGTGCCAGCAGTCAGAGAGGATCCTACGAGCAGTACTTC. Protein product: CASSQRGSYEQYF.

This chain joins TRBV9 and TRBJ2-7, with TRBD2 identical over 10 bases. Germline-derived CDR1 and CDR2 are SGDLS and YYNGEE. CDR3 size: 16 residues. The trim removed 0 bases at V and 1 base at J, leaving 4 bases unmatched. For the CDR3, the DNA is TGTGCCAGCAGCGTAGCTGAACTAGCGGGATCCTACGAGCAGTACTTC. The encoded protein is CASSVAELAGSYEQYF.

The V gene is TRBV6-2 or TRBV6-3, the J gene TRBJ2-7; a possible D gene is TRBD2 (6 bases). The CDR3 has 13 residues. The germline V gene encodes CDR1 MNHEY and CDR2 SVGEGT. V dropped 6 bases and J dropped 5 bases, with 14 bases sitting between them. CDR3 nucleotides: TGTGCCAGCAGCAATGAACGGGGGAACGAGCAGTACTTC. This codes for CASSNERGNEQYF.

This clone has just one count. This rearrangement joins TRBV4-3 to TRBJ2-5; 7 bases align to TRBD1. CDR3 length: 17 residues. Germline-derived CDR1 and CDR2 are LGHNA and YSLEER. J lost 3 bases, V lost 1 base, and 11 bases had no gene match. The DNA of the CDR3 is TGCGCCAGCAGCCAAGGAGACCGTAGGGGGCTGGAAGAGACCCAGTACTTC. This translates into CASSQGDRRGLEETQYF.